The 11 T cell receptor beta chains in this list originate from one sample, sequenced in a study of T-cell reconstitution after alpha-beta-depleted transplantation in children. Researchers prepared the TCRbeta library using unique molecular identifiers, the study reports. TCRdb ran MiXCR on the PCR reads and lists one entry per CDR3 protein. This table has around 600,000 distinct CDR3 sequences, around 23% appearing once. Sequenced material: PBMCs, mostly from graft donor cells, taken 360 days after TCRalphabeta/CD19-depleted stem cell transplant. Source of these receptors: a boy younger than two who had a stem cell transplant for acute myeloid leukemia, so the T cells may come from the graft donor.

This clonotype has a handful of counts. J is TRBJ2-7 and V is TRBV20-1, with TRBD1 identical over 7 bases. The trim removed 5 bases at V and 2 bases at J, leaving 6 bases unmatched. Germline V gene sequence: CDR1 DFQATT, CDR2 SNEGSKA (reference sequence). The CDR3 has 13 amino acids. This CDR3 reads CSARLGTAYEQYF. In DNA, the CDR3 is TGCAGTGCTCGCCTCGGGACAGCCTACGAGCAGTACTTC.

The DNA of the CDR3 is TGCAGTGCTCTCTCGGTTAGCGGGGGTTTGGAGACCCAGTACTTC. Amino acid sequence: CSALSVSGGLETQYF. The V and J genes are TRBV20-1 and TRBJ2-5; 9 positions match TRBD2. J was trimmed by 5 bases and V by 5 bases; bases with no gene match: 12. CDR3 size: 15 residues. Germline values: CDR1 DFQATT, CDR2 SNEGSKA (reference sequence).

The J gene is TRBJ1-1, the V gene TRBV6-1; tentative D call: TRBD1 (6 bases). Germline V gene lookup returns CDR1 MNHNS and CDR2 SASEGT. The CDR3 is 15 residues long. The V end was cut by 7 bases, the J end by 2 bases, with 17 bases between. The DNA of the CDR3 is TGTGCCAGCACCCCACTGTGGACAGAAAACACTGAAGCTTTCTTT. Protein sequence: CASTPLWTENTEAFF.

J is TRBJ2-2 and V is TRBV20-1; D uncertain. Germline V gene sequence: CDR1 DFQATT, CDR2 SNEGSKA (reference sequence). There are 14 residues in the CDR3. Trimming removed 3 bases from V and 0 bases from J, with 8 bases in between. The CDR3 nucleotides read TGCAGTGCTAGCAACCCCGCGAACACCGGGGAGCTGTTTTTT. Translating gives CSASNPANTGELFF.

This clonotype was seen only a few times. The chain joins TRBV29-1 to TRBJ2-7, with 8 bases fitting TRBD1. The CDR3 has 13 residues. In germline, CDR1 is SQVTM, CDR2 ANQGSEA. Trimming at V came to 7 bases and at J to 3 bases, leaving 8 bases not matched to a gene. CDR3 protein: CSAESGQDYEQYF. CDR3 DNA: TGCAGCGCGGAGTCGGGACAGGACTACGAGCAGTACTTC.

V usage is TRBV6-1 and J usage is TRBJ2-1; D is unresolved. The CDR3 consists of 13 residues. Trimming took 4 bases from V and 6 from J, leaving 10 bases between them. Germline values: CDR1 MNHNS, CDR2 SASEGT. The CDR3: CASSGTTINEQFF. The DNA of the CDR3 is TGTGCCAGCAGTGGGACGACAATCAATGAGCAGTTCTTC.

The CDR3 DNA follows: TGTGCCAGCAGTCTTAAGCGGGGGTCAGCCAATGAGCAGTTCTTC. It translates to CASSLKRGSANEQFF. The chain is built from TRBV12-3 or TRBV12-4 and TRBJ2-1; 8 bases agree with TRBD2. The CDR3 is 15 residues long. The V and J ends lost 5 bases and 6 bases, in that order; junction bases with no gene match: 9.

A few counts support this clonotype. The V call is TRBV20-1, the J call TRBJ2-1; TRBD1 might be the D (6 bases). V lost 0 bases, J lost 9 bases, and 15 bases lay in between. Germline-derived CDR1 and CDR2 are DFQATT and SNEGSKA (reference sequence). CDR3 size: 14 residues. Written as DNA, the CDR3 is TGCAGTGCTAGAGATCAAGGGGGAACGGGTGAGCAGTTCTTC. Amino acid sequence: CSARDQGGTGEQFF.

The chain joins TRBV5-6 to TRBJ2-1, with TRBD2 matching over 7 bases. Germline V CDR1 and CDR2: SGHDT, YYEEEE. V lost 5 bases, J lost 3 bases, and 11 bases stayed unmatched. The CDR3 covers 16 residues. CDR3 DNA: TGTGCCAGCAGACCCACCGAGGGAGGGGACTACAATGAGCAGTTCTTC. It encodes CASRPTEGGDYNEQFF.

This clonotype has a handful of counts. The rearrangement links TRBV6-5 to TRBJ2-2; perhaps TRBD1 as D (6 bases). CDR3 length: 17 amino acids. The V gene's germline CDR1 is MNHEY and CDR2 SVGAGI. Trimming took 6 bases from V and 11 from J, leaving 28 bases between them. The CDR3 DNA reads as TGTGCCAGCAGCCGAATCAGGGGCGGAGGATCTCGGCGCGAGCTGTTTTTT. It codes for CASSRIRGGGSRRELFF.

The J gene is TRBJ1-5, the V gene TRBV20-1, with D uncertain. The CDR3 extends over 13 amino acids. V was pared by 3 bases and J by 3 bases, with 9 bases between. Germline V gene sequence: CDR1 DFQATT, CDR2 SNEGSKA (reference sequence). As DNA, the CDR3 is TGCAGTGCTAGGCGGGCAGCCAATCAGCCCCAGCATTTT. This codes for CSARRAANQPQHF.